The next 17 T cell receptor beta chains were all read from a single sample in a study of vaccination effects on CD4 cells after COVID-19. Antigen-specific CD4+ T cells were first expanded with viral peptide pools by the ViraFEST assay and only then sequenced. Once cultured for roughly ten days, the cells underwent separation to obtain CD4+ T cells. Each participant received a vaccine that was either BNT162b2 or mRNA-1273, given as two doses. Only in-frame clones appear in the TCRdb table, and some are missing; sequencing was by immunoSEQ multiplex PCR. The sample comprises around 24,000 clones, under 85% of which are singletons, and 23% rests with the top ten. Their cognate antigens are unknown. The starting material was CD4+ T cells from PBMCs cultured with HCoV-NL63 spike peptides, obtained after COVID-19 vaccination. The origin of the receptors is a human donor who received a COVID-19 vaccine.

The rearrangement links TRBV4-2 to TRBJ2-7; perhaps TRBD1 as D (6 bases). Trimming pared 1 base from V and 5 bases from J, leaving 15 bases between. The germline CDR1 and CDR2 sequences are LGHNA and YNFKEQ. The CDR3 totals 15 residues. CDR3 DNA sequence: TGTGCCAGCAGCCAAGTCTCAACAGGGTTAAACGAGCAGTACTTC. Protein: CASSQVSTGLNEQYF.

The chain links TRBV7-3 to TRBJ1-5, with D unclear. Looked up from germline, CDR1 is SGHTA and CDR2 is FQGTGA. The V end was cut by 5 bases, the J end by 4 bases, with 18 bases between. CDR3 length: 16 residues. CDR3 bases: TGTGCCAGCAGCCCCCCCGGGTACCGCGTTAATCAGCCCCAGCATTTT. Protein sequence: CASSPPGYRVNQPQHF.

About this clone itself: Other DNA sequences in this sample translate to the same CDR3. The rearrangement joins TRBV19 to TRBJ2-3; D gene uncertain. The CDR3 length is 11 residues. Germline-derived CDR1 and CDR2 are LNHDA and SQIVND (reference sequence). V was pared by 3 bases and J by 6 bases, with 4 bases between. The CDR3 DNA follows: TGTGCCAGTAGTATCGGGGATACGCAGTATTTT. Translation gives CASSIGDTQYF. Full variable domain (missing parts from reference TRBV19 and TRBJ2-3): DGGITQSPKYLFRKEGQNVTLSCEQNLNHDAMYWYRQDPGQGLRLIYYSQIVNDFQKGDIAEGYSVSREKKESFPLTVTSAQKNPTAFYLCASSIGDTQYFGPGTRLTVL.

This sequence joins TRBV2 and TRBJ1-1; D remains unclear. Germline lookup yields CDR1 SNHLY and CDR2 FYNNEI. This CDR3 has 13 amino acids. Trimming pared 6 bases from V and 1 base from J, leaving 9 bases between. The CDR3 here is CASSQGRNTEAFF. The CDR3 DNA follows: TGTGCCAGCAGCCAAGGGCGGAACACTGAAGCTTTCTTT.

This clone was counted between two and nine times. The chain couples TRBV4-1 to TRBJ1-1; no reliable D call. This CDR3 contains 13 residues. Between the trimmed V and J ends, which lost 0 bases and 11 bases, there was a span of 13 bases. Germline V CDR1 and CDR2: MGHRA, YSYEKL. In DNA, the CDR3 is TGCGCCAGCAGCCAAGATGCTTTAAGGAGGGCTTTCTTT. Encoded protein: CASSQDALRRAFF.

This clone was seen only a few times. V gene TRBV2 combines with J gene TRBJ1-5; perhaps TRBD1 as D (5 bases). In germline, CDR1 is SNHLY, CDR2 FYNNEI. The V end lost 1 base, the J end lost 9 bases, and 13 bases lay between the germline ends. This CDR3 has 14 amino acids. The CDR3 region is CASSEVTGIWPQHF. CDR3 coding DNA: TGTGCCAGCAGTGAAGTAACAGGCATTTGGCCCCAGCATTTT. Drawing the rest from reference TRBV2 and TRBJ1-5, the complete variable domain is EPEVTQTPSHQVTQMGQEVILRCVPISNHLYFYWYRQILGQKVEFLVSFYNNEISEKSEIFDDQFSVERPDGSNFTLKIRSTKLEDSAMYFCASSEVTGIWPQHFGDGTRLSIL.

The rearrangement links TRBV28 to TRBJ2-5; 7 positions agree with TRBD2. Germline V lookup: CDR1 MDHEN, CDR2 SYDVKM. This CDR3 has 14 residues. After removal of 2 bases from V and 3 bases from J, the junction contained 3 bases not matched to a gene. The CDR3 loop reads CASSLGLAEETQYF. CDR3 in DNA: TGTGCCAGCAGTTTAGGGCTAGCGGAAGAGACCCAGTACTTC.

This chain uses TRBV29-1 with TRBJ2-5; 7 nucleotides agree with TRBD1. This CDR3 spans 14 amino acids. The trim removed 4 bases at V and 1 base at J, leaving 6 bases unmatched. The germline V gene has CDR1 SQVTM and CDR2 ANQGSEA. CDR3 amino acids: CSVGDSLLQETQYF. DNA for the CDR3: TGCAGCGTTGGGGACAGCTTGCTCCAAGAGACCCAGTACTTC.

There are a few counts of this clone. A junction end diverges from the germline sequence, so it may reflect a read error. This chain joins TRBV11-1 and TRBJ1-1; D unclear. Germline V gene data show CDR1 as SGHAT and CDR2 as FQDESV (reference sequence). This CDR3 comprises 13 residues. The DNA of the CDR3 is TGTGCCAGCAGTTTAGACGCCGCGAGCGAAGCTTTCTTT. Translation gives CASSLDAASEAFF. The variable domain in full, with the rest retrieved from reference TRBV11-1 and TRBJ1-1, is EAEVAQSPRYKITEKSQAVAFWCDPISGHATLYWYRQILGQGPELLVQFQDESVVDDSQLPKDRFSAERLKGVDSTLKIQPAELGDSAMYLCASSLDAASEAFFGQGTRLTVV.

The rearrangement uses TRBV18 and TRBJ2-6; 15 bases fit TRBD2. Germline V gene sequence: CDR1 KGHSH, CDR2 LQKENI. V trimming: 3 bases; J trimming: 1 base; junction bases outside the gene matches: 4. The CDR3 sequence is 19 residues long. CDR3 region: CASSPYGLAGGSGANVLTF. The CDR3 bases are TGTGCCAGCTCACCCTACGGACTAGCGGGGGGGTCTGGGGCCAACGTCCTGACTTTC.

V is TRBV6-2 or TRBV6-3 and J is TRBJ1-1, with a weak D call TRBD1 (6 bases). In germline, CDR1 is MNHEY, CDR2 SVGEGT. The CDR3 has 13 amino acids. The V and J ends lost 0 bases and 8 bases respectively, with 10 bases between them. Written as DNA, the CDR3 is TGTGCCAGCAGTTACTCGAACAGGGCGGAAGCTTTCTTT. Translated: CASSYSNRAEAFF.

This clone was counted between two and nine times. V usage is TRBV11-2 and J usage is TRBJ2-1; TRBD1 might be the D (6 bases). The germline V and J ends were trimmed by 5 bases and 6 bases, with 23 bases remaining between them. The CDR3 spans 17 residues. Germline V gives CDR1 SGHAT, CDR2 FQNNGV. The CDR3 bases are TGTGCCAGCAGCCAAGTCGCCCGCCGGACAGTCCGCAATGAGCAGTTCTTC. It translates to CASSQVARRTVRNEQFF.

This clone has only one observation. The chain recombines TRBV9 with TRBJ1-3; D perhaps matches TRBD1 (5 bases). Per the germline V gene, CDR1 is SGDLS and CDR2 is YYNGEE. V gave up 4 bases and J gave up 0 bases, with 11 bases separating them. The length of the CDR3 is 15 residues. The CDR3 sequence: CASSPGRYSGNTIYF. As DNA, the CDR3 is TGTGCCAGCAGCCCGGGACGGTACTCTGGAAACACCATATATTTT.

The J gene is TRBJ2-7, the V gene TRBV4-2; 7 bases align to TRBD1. The CDR3 sequence is 15 residues long. V shed 4 bases, J shed 3 bases, and the junction held 9 bases outside the gene matches. Per germline, CDR1 LGHNA and CDR2 YNFKEQ. Here the CDR3 reads CASSPSGQNNYEQYF. CDR3 nucleotide sequence: TGTGCCAGCAGCCCATCGGGACAGAATAACTACGAGCAGTACTTC.

The chain employs TRBV13 and TRBJ2-1; no reliable D call. The V and J ends lost 2 bases and 9 bases respectively, with 5 bases between them. There are 11 residues in the CDR3. CDR1 and CDR2 (germline): PRHDT, FYEKMQ (reference sequence). DNA of the CDR3: TGTGCCAGCAGCTTATCCGGTGAGCAGTTCTTC. Translating it yields CASSLSGEQFF.

The chain links TRBV2 to TRBJ1-6; D is perhaps TRBD1 (6 bases). V was trimmed by 9 bases and J by 4 bases, leaving 10 bases between them. CDR3 length: 13 amino acids. Germline CDR1 is SNHLY and CDR2 is FYNNEI. The CDR3 sequence is CASGTRYNSPLHF. CDR3 bases: TGTGCCAGTGGGACACGGTATAATTCACCCCTCCACTTT.

CDR3 region: CASSLGPGPNTGELFF. CDR3 nucleotides: TGCGCCAGCAGCTTGGGCCCGGGACCGAACACCGGGGAGCTGTTTTTT. The chain recombines TRBV5-1 with TRBJ2-2, with D perhaps being TRBD1 or TRBD2 (5 bases each). The length of the CDR3 is 16 residues. Trimming cost V 0 bases and J 0 bases, with 9 bases left between them. The germline V gene has CDR1 SGHRS and CDR2 YFSETQ.